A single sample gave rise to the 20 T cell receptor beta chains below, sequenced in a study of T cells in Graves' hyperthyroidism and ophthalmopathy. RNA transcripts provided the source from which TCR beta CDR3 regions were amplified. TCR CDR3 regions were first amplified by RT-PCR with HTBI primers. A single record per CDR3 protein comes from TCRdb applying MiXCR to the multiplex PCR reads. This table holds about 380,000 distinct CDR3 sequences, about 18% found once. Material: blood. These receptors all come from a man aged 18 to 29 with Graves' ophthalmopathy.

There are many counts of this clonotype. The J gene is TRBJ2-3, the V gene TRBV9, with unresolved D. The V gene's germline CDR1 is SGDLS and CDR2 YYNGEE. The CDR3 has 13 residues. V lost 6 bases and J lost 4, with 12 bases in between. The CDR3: CASTRGGADTQYF. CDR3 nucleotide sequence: TGTGCCAGCACCCGAGGTGGTGCAGATACGCAGTATTTT.

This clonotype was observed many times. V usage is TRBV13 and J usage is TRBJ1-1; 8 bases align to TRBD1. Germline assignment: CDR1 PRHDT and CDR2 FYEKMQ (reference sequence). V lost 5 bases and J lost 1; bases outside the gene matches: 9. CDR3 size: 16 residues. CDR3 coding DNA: TGTGCCAGCAGCGACAGGGGATGGGGAGGGAACACTGAAGCTTTCTTT. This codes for CASSDRGWGGNTEAFF.

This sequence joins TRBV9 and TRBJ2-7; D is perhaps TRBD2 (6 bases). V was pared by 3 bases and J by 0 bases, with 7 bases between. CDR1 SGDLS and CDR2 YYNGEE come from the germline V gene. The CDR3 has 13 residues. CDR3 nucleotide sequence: TGTGCCAGCAGCGAGGGACTCTCCTACGAGCAGTACTTC. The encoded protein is CASSEGLSYEQYF.

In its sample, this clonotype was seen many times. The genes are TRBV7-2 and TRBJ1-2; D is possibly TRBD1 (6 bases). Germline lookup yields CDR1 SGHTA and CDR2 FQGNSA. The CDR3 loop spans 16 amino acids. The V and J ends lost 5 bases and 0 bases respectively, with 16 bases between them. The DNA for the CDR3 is TGTGCCAGCAGCCCGGGGCCCAGGGGAACTAACTATGGCTACACCTTC. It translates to CASSPGPRGTNYGYTF.

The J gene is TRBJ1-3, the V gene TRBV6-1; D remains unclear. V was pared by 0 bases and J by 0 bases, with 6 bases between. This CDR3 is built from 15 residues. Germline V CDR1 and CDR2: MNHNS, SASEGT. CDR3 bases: TGTGCCAGCAGTGAAGCCGGTAGCTCTGGAAACACCATATATTTT. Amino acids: CASSEAGSSGNTIYF.

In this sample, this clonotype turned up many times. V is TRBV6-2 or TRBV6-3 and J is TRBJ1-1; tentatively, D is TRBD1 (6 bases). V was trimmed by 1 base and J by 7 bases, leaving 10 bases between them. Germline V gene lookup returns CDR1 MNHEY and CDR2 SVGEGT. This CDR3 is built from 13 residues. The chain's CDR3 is CASSYLQGFEAFF. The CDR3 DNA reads TGTGCCAGCAGTTACTTACAGGGTTTTGAAGCTTTCTTT.

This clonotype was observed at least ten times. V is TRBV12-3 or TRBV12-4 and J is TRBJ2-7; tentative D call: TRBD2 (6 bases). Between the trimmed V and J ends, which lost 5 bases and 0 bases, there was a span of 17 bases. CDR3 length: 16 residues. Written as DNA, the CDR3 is TGTGCCAGCAGTCCTTTCCGGGACTCCCTCTCCTACGAGCAGTACTTC. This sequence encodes CASSPFRDSLSYEQYF.

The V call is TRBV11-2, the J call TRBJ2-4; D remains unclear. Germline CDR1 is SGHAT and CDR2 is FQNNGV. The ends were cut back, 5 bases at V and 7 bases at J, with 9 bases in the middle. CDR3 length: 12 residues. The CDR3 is CASSPSANIQYF. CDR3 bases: TGTGCCAGCAGCCCCTCGGCTAACATTCAGTACTTC.

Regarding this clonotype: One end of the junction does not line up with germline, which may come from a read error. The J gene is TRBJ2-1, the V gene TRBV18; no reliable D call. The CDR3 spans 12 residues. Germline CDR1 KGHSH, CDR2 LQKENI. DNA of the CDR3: TGTGTCAGCTCTCCAAACGCTCCTGAGCAGTTCTTC. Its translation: CVSSPNAPEQFF.

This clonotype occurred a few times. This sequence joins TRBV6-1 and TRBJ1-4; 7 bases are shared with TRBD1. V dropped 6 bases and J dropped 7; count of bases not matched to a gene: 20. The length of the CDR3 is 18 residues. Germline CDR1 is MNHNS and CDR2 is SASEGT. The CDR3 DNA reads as TGTGCCAGCAGACCCCCACAGGGGAGGGGGACCTGGGGTGAAAAACTGTTTTTT. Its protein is CASRPPQGRGTWGEKLFF.

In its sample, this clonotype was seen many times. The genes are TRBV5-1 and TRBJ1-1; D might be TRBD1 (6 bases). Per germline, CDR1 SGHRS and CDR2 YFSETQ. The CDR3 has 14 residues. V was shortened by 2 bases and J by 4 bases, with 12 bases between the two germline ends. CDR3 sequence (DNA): TGCGCCAGCAGCTTTCGAGGGGGAGGCACTGAAGCTTTCTTT. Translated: CASSFRGGGTEAFF.

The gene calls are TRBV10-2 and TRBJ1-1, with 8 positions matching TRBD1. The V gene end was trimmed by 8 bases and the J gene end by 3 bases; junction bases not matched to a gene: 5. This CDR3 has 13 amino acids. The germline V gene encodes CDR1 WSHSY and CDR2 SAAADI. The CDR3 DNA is TGCGCCAGCTGCCGACAGGGGTACACTGAAGCTTTCTTT. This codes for CASCRQGYTEAFF.

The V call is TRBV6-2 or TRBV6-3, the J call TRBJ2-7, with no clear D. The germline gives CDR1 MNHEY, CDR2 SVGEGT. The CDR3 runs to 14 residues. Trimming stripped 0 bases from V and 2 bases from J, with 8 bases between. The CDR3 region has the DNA TGTGCCAGCAGTTACTCTCCCGGGCCCTACGAGCAGTACTTC. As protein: CASSYSPGPYEQYF.

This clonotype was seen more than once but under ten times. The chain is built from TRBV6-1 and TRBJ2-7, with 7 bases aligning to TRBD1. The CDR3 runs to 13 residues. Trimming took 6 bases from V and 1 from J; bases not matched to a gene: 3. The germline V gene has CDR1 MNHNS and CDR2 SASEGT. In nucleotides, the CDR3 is TGTGCCAGCAGCAACAGGGGATCCTACGAGCAGTACTTC. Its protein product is CASSNRGSYEQYF.

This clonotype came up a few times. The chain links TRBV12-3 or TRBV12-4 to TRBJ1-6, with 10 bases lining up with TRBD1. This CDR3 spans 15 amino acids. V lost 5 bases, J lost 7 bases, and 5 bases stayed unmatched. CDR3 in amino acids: CASSAGTGENSPLHF. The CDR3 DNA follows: TGTGCCAGCAGTGCCGGGACAGGGGAGAATTCACCCCTCCACTTT.

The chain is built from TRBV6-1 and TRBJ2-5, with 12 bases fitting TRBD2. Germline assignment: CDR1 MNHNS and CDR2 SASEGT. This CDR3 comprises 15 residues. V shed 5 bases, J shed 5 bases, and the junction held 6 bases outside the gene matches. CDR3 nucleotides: TGTGCCAGCAGTCTAGCGGGGGGGGCGATGGAGACCCAGTACTTC. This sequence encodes CASSLAGGAMETQYF.

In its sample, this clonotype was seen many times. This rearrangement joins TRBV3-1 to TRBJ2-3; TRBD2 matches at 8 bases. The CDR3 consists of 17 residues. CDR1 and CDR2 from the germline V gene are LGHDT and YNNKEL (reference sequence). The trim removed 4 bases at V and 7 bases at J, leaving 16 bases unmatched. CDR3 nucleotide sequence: TGTGCCAGCAGCCGTCCCTCTGGCGGGGGGCCGCCTAATACGCAGTATTTT. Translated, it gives CASSRPSGGGPPNTQYF.

The CDR3 loop reads CSAPRVDEKLFF. In DNA, the CDR3 is TGCAGTGCTCCCCGGGTCGATGAAAAACTGTTTTTT. The chain joins TRBV20-1 to TRBJ1-4; D unresolved. V shed 5 bases and J shed 6 bases, with 10 bases lying between them. The CDR3 is made up of 12 amino acids. The V gene's germline CDR1 is DFQATT and CDR2 SNEGSKA (reference sequence).

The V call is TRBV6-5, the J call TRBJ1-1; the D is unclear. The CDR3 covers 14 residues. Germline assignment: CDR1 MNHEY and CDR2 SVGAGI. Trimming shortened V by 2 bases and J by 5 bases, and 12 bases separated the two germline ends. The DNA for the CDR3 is TGTGCCAGCAGTTACGAGTCTGGGAAGACTGAAGCTTTCTTT. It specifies CASSYESGKTEAFF.

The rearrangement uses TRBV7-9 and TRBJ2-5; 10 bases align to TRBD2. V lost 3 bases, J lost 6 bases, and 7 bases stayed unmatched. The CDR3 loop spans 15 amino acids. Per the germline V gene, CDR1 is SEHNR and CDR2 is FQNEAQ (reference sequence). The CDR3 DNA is TGTGCCAGCAGCTTCCTAGCGGGAGTGCTGAAGACCCAGTACTTC. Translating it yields CASSFLAGVLKTQYF.